Sequencing of this T cell receptor (beta chain) was carried out in a study of blood T cell repertoires in COVID-19. Trimming removed 6 bases at V and 7 bases at J, with 16 bases between. Germline V gene lookup returns CDR1 LNHDA and CDR2 SQIVND (reference sequence). The CDR3 sequence is 15 residues long. Only in-frame clones appear in the TCRdb table, and some are missing; sequencing was by immunoSEQ multiplex PCR. The repertoire has some 390,000 clones, about nine tenths of them found once; the top ten carry roughly 1.6%. V usage is TRBV19 and J usage is TRBJ1-6; tentatively, D is TRBD1 (5 bases). The receptor was derived from a woman aged 40-49 years with COVID-19, enrolled during active disease. The sample consisted of peripheral blood. CDR3 nucleotide sequence: TGTGCCAGTAGGGTCGTAGGGGTCGAGAATTCACCCCTCCACTTT. Translating gives CASRVVGVENSPLHF.